The clone carrying this T cell receptor (beta chain) was seen ten or more times. The antigen is unknown. This sample's time point: newly diagnosed GD, antithyroid drugs for less than 3 months. There was RNA extracted from PBMCs, and the TCR library was made from it. Roughly 9 milliliters of peripheral blood were taken and placed in EDTA tubes. Germline V gives CDR1 MNHEY, CDR2 SMNVEV (reference sequence). Trimming shortened V by 3 bases and J by 2 bases, and 12 bases separated the two germline ends. This CDR3 region has 15 residues. To make TCR beta libraries, researchers used iRepertoire HTBI primers and Arm-PCR of CDR3 regions. TCRdb analysed the multiplex PCR reads with MiXCR anew, one entry per CDR3 protein. The table has 320,000 or so distinct CDR3 sequences, approximately 20% seen once. The data were taken from a study of regulatory T cells in long-lasting Graves disease. Notes on the study in general: Investigators studied peripheral blood only, not thyroid tissue.

The chain couples TRBV27 to TRBJ2-3; D tentatively fits TRBD1 or TRBD2 (5 bases each). The receptor comes from a female donor with Graves disease. Here the sequenced sample was peripheral blood mononuclear cells (PBMCs), taken at new diagnosis, from a patient treated with antithyroid drugs. CDR3: CASSLGRTFTDTQYF. In DNA, the CDR3 is TGTGCCAGCAGTTTGGGACGCACTTTCACAGATACGCAGTATTTT.